This T cell receptor beta chain was identified during a study of CD8+ T cells in alopecia areata. Following RNA extraction, reverse transcription yielded cDNA that acted as the sequencing template. TCRdb's table, derived via immunoSEQ multiplex PCR, lists solely in-frame clones and lacks some. The sample contains approximately 19,000 clones, none of them singletons. There are many counts of this clone. Its target is not known. The listed genes are named as in mouse. The CDR3 end lies 4 residues beyond the end of the read and is filled in from the germline J gene. Study-level results: Normal scalp had lower clonality than lesional scalp, with alopecia totalis/universalis lesions showing this most strongly.

Cells from pooled cutaneous lymph nodes were sorted by CD4, CD8alpha, NKG2D, NKG2ACE and other markers. Germline CDR1 reads FNHDT; CDR2 reads SITEND (reference sequence). CDR3 size: 13 residues. Material for sequencing was CD8+ T cells sorted from a lymph node. The chain has TRBV19 and TRBJ2-7; D possibly corresponds to TRBD2 (6 bases). The source is a C3H/HeJ mouse with alopecia areata. For this strain, the MHC haplotype corresponds to H2-k. CDR3 DNA (partial): TGTGCCAGCAGTATATGGGGGACTTAT. Its translation: CASSIWGTY. The CDR3 in its entirety is CASSIWGTYEQYF.